Here is one TCR beta chain with its context. What it binds is not known. The data were taken from a study of T cell responses to AZD1222 COVID-19 vaccine. The data were produced by immunoSEQ multiplex PCR, yet TCRdb's version contains in-frame clones alone and is incomplete. Of some 150,000 clones listed, 90% to 95% are singletons. Study-wide results and limits: The peak T cell response came first, and repertoires were sampled only after it. Donors skewed white British and female; clonal diversity was possibly underestimated.

V lost 5 bases, J lost 4 bases, and 18 bases stayed unmatched. CDR3 length: 21 residues. Germline loops: CDR1 SQVTM, CDR2 ANQGSEA. Sequenced material: peripheral blood, taken on day 0 of MenACWY control vaccination. This chain connects TRBV29-1 to TRBJ2-6, with 15 bases that match TRBD2. This sequence originates from an adult in good health. CDR3 sequence: CSVWSGLAGGPVLRGANVLTF. CDR3 bases: TGCAGCGTTTGGTCGGGACTAGCGGGAGGACCTGTTCTGAGGGGGGCCAACGTCCTGACTTTC.